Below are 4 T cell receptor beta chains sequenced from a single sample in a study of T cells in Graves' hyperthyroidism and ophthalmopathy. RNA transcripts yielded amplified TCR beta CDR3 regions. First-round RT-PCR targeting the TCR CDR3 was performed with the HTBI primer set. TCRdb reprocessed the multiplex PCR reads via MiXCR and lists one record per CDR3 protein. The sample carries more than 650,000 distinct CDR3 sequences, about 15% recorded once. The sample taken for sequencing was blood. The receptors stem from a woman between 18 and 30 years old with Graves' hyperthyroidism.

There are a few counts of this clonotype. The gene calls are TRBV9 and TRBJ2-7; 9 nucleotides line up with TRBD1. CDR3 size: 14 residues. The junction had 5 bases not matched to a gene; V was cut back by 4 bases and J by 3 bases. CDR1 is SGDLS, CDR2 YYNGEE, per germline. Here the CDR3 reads CASSNGDRVYEQYF. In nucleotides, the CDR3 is TGTGCCAGCAGCAACGGGGACAGGGTCTACGAGCAGTACTTC.

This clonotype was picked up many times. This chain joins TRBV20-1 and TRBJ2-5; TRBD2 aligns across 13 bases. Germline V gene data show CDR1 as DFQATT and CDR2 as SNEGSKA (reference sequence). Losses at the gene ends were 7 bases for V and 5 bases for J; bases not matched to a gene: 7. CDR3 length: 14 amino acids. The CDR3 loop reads CSVRTSGSAETQYF. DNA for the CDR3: TGCAGTGTCCGGACTAGCGGGAGCGCGGAGACCCAGTACTTC.

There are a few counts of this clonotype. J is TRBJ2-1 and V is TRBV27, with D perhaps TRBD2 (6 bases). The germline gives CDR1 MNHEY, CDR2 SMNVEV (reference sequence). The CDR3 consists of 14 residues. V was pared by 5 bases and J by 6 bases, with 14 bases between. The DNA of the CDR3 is TGTGCCAGCAGTGAACTAGCAGGTGGCAATGAGCAGTTCTTC. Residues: CASSELAGGNEQFF.

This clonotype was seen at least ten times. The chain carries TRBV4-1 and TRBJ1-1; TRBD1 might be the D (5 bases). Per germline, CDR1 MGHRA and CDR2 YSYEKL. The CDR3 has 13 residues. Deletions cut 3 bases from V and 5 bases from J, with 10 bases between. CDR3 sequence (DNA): TGCGCCAGCAGCCATGGGGGATGGACTGAAGCTTTCTTT. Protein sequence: CASSHGGWTEAFF.